This T cell receptor beta chain emerged from a study of blood T cells in healthy people across ages. This CDR3 region has 13 residues. With 1 base removed from V and 10 bases from J, the gap between germline ends came to 11 bases. Germline CDR1 and CDR2: LGHNA and YNFKEQ. Whenever a sample was processed, at least 7 million PBMCs were isolated. Then a second PCR, running roughly 7 to 11 cycles, was carried out with a sample-barcoded 5' primer and a J-beta primer mix. Each cDNA molecule, via a template-switch adaptor with 12 random nucleotides, was tagged. TCRdb fed the 5' RACE reads into MiXCR, producing one record per CDR3 protein. In the table there are 790,000 or so distinct CDR3 sequences, more than 50% of which are singletons.

What was sequenced was blood. J is TRBJ2-1 and V is TRBV4-2; TRBD1 is a possible D gene (5 bases). The clonotype comes from a middle-aged man in good health. CDR3 DNA sequence: TGTGCCAGCAGCCAAGGGGGCTACAGCGAGCAGTTCTTC. Translation gives CASSQGGYSEQFF.